These T cell receptor beta chains were read from a single sample in a study of T cell responses to AZD1222 COVID-19 vaccine. Clones were sequenced by immunoSEQ multiplex PCR, and TCRdb holds only the in-frame ones, with some missing. This table holds about 150,000 clones, under 95% found once. The specimen was peripheral blood, collected 28 days after the second dose of the MenACWY control vaccine. These receptors all stem from an adult who received the MenACWY meningococcal vaccine as a control. CDR3s include the opening cysteine and the closing phenylalanine or tryptophan. The order of the fields is J gene, clone size, D gene, V gene, CDR3 DNA, CDR3 protein. D genes are given only for firm matches. Expanded clones get a size class; other rows say once, few or many, or leave the size out.

J: TRBJ1-4; size: few; D: -; V: TRBV2; DNA: TGTGCCAGCAGTGAAGGGGTCTTTGAACTGTTTTTT; CDR3: CASSEGVFELFF
J: TRBJ2-1; size: -; D: TRBD2; V: TRBV5-1; DNA: TGCGCCAGCAGCTTGGCCGATGCGGGAGTGTCCAATGAGCAGTTCTTC; CDR3: CASSLADAGVSNEQFF
J: TRBJ2-3; size: -; D: TRBD2; V: TRBV27; DNA: TGTGCCAGCAGCTGGGTCCCCGGGACTAGCGGGATGGGGCAGTATTTT; CDR3: CASSWVPGTSGMGQYF
J: TRBJ2-1; size: -; D: TRBD1; V: TRBV27; DNA: TGTGCCAGCAGTTTACATTGGACAGGGGGCATGAACAATGAGCAGTTCTTC; CDR3: CASSLHWTGGMNNEQFF
J: TRBJ2-1; size: -; D: -; V: TRBV5-1; DNA: TGCGCCAGCAGCTGGCGGACCTACAATGAGCAGTTCTTC; CDR3: CASSWRTYNEQFF
J: TRBJ2-3; size: -; D: -; V: TRBV24-1; DNA: TGTGCCACCAGTGATAACCCATTAGCAGATACGCAGTATTTT; CDR3: CATSDNPLADTQYF
J: TRBJ2-3; size: -; D: -; V: TRBV19; DNA: TGTGCCAGTAGTAAGGGCCCTGGGAGGTCAGATACGCAGTATTTT; CDR3: CASSKGPGRSDTQYF
J: TRBJ1-5; size: -; D: -; V: TRBV28; DNA: TGTGCCAGCAGTTTAGACGAAAATCAGCCCCAGCATTTT; CDR3: CASSLDENQPQHF
J: TRBJ2-3; size: -; D: -; V: TRBV28; DNA: TGTGCCAGCAGGCACAGGGAAGCAGATACGCAGTATTTT; CDR3: CASRHREADTQYF
J: TRBJ1-6; size: -; D: -; V: TRBV7-8; DNA: TGTGCCAGCAGCCCCAAGATGGGACCCCTCCACTTT; CDR3: CASSPKMGPLHF
J: TRBJ1-5; size: -; D: -; V: TRBV28; DNA: TGTGCCATCTCCAGGGGTTCGGACCAGCCCCAGCATTTT; CDR3: CAISRGSDQPQHF
J: TRBJ2-1; size: once; D: -; V: TRBV19; DNA: TGTGCCAGTAGTATAGTTGACTGGGGGAACGGTTACAATGAGCAGTTCTTC; CDR3: CASSIVDWGNGYNEQFF
J: TRBJ1-1; size: -; D: -; V: TRBV29-1; DNA: TGCAGCGTTGTCAGGGAGGTCACTGAAGCTTTCTTT; CDR3: CSVVREVTEAFF
J: TRBJ2-1; size: -; D: TRBD2; V: TRBV5-1; DNA: TGCGCCAGCAGCTTGTTTCTAGCGGGAGGGAATGAGCAGTTCTTC; CDR3: CASSLFLAGGNEQFF
J: TRBJ2-7; size: -; D: TRBD1; V: TRBV7-8; DNA: TGTGCCAGCAGCCCTTGGACAGGGACCTACGAGCAGTACTTC; CDR3: CASSPWTGTYEQYF
J: TRBJ2-3; size: -; D: TRBD2; V: TRBV3-1/TRBV3-2; DNA: TGTGCCAGCAGCCAAGAAGGCGGGGGGCCGGGCACTAGCACAGATACGCAGTATTTT; CDR3: CASSQEGGGPGTSTDTQYF
J: TRBJ2-1; size: -; D: -; V: TRBV9; DNA: TGTGCCAGCAGCGTAGGGGCAGGGGATTGGTACAATGAGCAGTTCTTC; CDR3: CASSVGAGDWYNEQFF
J: TRBJ1-5; size: once; D: -; V: TRBV5-1; DNA: TGCGCCAGCAGCTTGGACAGGGAGGAACGGCAGCCCCAGCATTTT; CDR3: CASSLDREERQPQHF
J: TRBJ2-1; size: -; D: TRBD2; V: TRBV28; DNA: TGTGCCAGCAGTCCCCTAACGGGGGGGAAGGATGAGCAGTTCTTC; CDR3: CASSPLTGGKDEQFF
J: TRBJ2-1; size: -; D: -; V: TRBV9; DNA: TGTGCCAGCAGCAATTCTTTTGAGCAGTTCTTC; CDR3: CASSNSFEQFF
J: TRBJ2-1; size: -; D: TRBD1; V: TRBV7-2; DNA: TGTGCCAGCAGCCCAGATATGGGACAGGGGGTCAGTGAGCAGTTCTTC; CDR3: CASSPDMGQGVSEQFF
J: TRBJ1-1; size: -; D: -; V: TRBV4-3; DNA: TGCGCCAGCAGCCAAGTGCCAGGAGAAGCTTTCTTT; CDR3: CASSQVPGEAFF
J: TRBJ1-5; size: -; D: -; V: TRBV3-1/TRBV3-2; DNA: TGTGCCAGCAGCCAAGATGGAACGGGCAATCAGCCCCAGCATTTT; CDR3: CASSQDGTGNQPQHF
J: TRBJ1-1; size: -; D: -; V: TRBV7-3; DNA: TGTGCCAGCAGCCTAACACAGAACACTGAAGCTTTCTTT; CDR3: CASSLTQNTEAFF
J: TRBJ2-4; size: -; D: TRBD1; V: TRBV7-6; DNA: TGTGCCAGCAGCTTAGGGGGACAGGGCCTAAACAAAAACATTCAGTACTTC; CDR3: CASSLGGQGLNKNIQYF
J: TRBJ2-1; size: -; D: -; V: TRBV7-2; DNA: TGTGCCAGCAGCCGAGACAATGAGCAGTTCTTC; CDR3: CASSRDNEQFF
J: TRBJ2-5; size: -; D: TRBD2; V: TRBV6-4; DNA: TGTGCCAGCAGGGACCGGACTAGCGGGAGTCTCCTGAAGACCCAGTACTTC; CDR3: CASRDRTSGSLLKTQYF
J: TRBJ2-1; size: -; D: TRBD1; V: TRBV13; DNA: TGTGCCAGCAGCGACGACAGGGGGCCTAACAATGAGCAGTTCTTC; CDR3: CASSDDRGPNNEQFF
J: TRBJ2-5; size: -; D: TRBD1; V: TRBV7-3; DNA: TGTGCCAGCAGCTTACAGGGGGAAGAGACCCAGTACTTC; CDR3: CASSLQGEETQYF
J: TRBJ1-1; size: -; D: -; V: TRBV28; DNA: TGTGCCAGCAGTCCACACTCGGGGTACCCGAACACTGAAGCTTTCTTT; CDR3: CASSPHSGYPNTEAFF
J: TRBJ2-2; size: -; D: -; V: TRBV2; DNA: TGTGCCAGCGCCGGCGAGCCTAGTTGGGGGGAGCTGTTTTTT; CDR3: CASAGEPSWGELFF
J: TRBJ2-3; size: -; D: -; V: TRBV5-4; DNA: TGTGCCAGCAACCCCTCTCATTCTGGGTCCACAGATACGCAGTATTTT; CDR3: CASNPSHSGSTDTQYF
J: TRBJ1-2; size: -; D: TRBD1; V: TRBV7-8; DNA: TGTGCCAGCAGCTTAGACGGGACAGGCTATGGCTACACCTTC; CDR3: CASSLDGTGYGYTF
J: TRBJ1-4; size: -; D: -; V: TRBV14; DNA: TGTGCCAGCAGCCCAAGAGGACCGGGCCGTTGGGAAAAACTGTTTTTT; CDR3: CASSPRGPGRWEKLFF
J: TRBJ2-7; size: -; D: -; V: TRBV7-2; DNA: TGTGCCAGCAGCCGACCCGCCTACGAGCAGTACTTC; CDR3: CASSRPAYEQYF
J: TRBJ2-3; size: -; D: TRBD1; V: TRBV7-6; DNA: TGTGCCAGCAGCCCCGGGACAGGGTCTAGCACAGATACGCAGTATTTT; CDR3: CASSPGTGSSTDTQYF
J: TRBJ2-5; size: -; D: TRBD1; V: TRBV12-5; DNA: TGTGCTAGTGGTTTGGTTTTGGGGGCCAACAGGGGGCAGGAGACCCAGTACTTC; CDR3: CASGLVLGANRGQETQYF
J: TRBJ1-2; size: few; D: -; V: TRBV6-5; DNA: TGTGCCAGCAGTTACTTCCAGGGGAGCTATGGCTACACCTTC; CDR3: CASSYFQGSYGYTF
J: TRBJ1-5; size: -; D: -; V: TRBV30; DNA: TGTGCCTGGAGTGTACAGGGCGGTCAGCCCCAGCATTTT; CDR3: CAWSVQGGQPQHF
J: TRBJ1-2; size: -; D: -; V: TRBV6-2/TRBV6-3; DNA: TGTGCCAGCAGCACAGGCAGACCCAACTATGGCTACACCTTC; CDR3: CASSTGRPNYGYTF
J: TRBJ2-3; size: -; D: -; V: TRBV5-1; DNA: TGCGCCAGCAGCTTTGAACGGGGTGGCACAGATACGCAGTATTTT; CDR3: CASSFERGGTDTQYF
J: TRBJ2-7; size: -; D: -; V: TRBV7-2; DNA: TGTGCCAGCAGCAAGTCGGGGGTAAAGGGTACCTACGAGCAGTACTTC; CDR3: CASSKSGVKGTYEQYF
J: TRBJ2-1; size: once; D: -; V: TRBV5-1; DNA: TGCGCCAGCAGCTTGGCAGGGGACCTCTACAATGAGCAGTTCTTC; CDR3: CASSLAGDLYNEQFF
J: TRBJ2-1; size: -; D: TRBD2; V: TRBV7-2; DNA: TGTGCCAGCAGCCTCGGGACTAGGGCTTCGGATGAGCAGTTCTTC; CDR3: CASSLGTRASDEQFF
J: TRBJ2-7; size: -; D: -; V: TRBV11-1; DNA: TGTGCCAGCGACAGACCCGAGCAGTACTTC; CDR3: CASDRPEQYF
J: TRBJ1-1; size: -; D: -; V: TRBV19; DNA: TGTGCCAGTAGTATAGATGGCAGGTCCTCAAGCCAAGCTTTCTTT; CDR3: CASSIDGRSSSQAFF